These 9 T cell receptor beta chains were all obtained from the same sample, sequenced in a study of blood T cells in healthy people across ages (dated by TCRdb to about 2015). The library was produced with 5' RACE. Sequencing used an Illumina HiSeq 2500. A second about 7 to 12 cycle PCR used a sample-barcoded 5' primer and a J-beta primer mix. Using fastp trimming at Q25 and MiXCR clonotype assembly, TCRdb reanalyzed the public sequencing data and kept in-frame beta chains. Each record represents a unique CDR3 protein, reported with the most common genes and DNA among its rows. This sample lists some 320,000 distinct CDR3 sequences; around 29% were detected once. The top ten clonotypes cover roughly 30% of the sample. Sample: blood. Receptors originate from a woman in her seventies in good health.

This chain uses TRBV12-3 or TRBV12-4 with TRBJ1-2; maybe TRBD1 (6 bases). V lost 4 bases to trimming and J lost 5 bases, with 11 bases between them. This CDR3 region has 13 residues. The CDR3: CASSSHGQYGYTF. For the CDR3, the DNA is TGTGCCAGCAGTTCACACGGACAGTATGGCTACACCTTC.

A note on this clonotype: An end of the junction does not agree with germline; a read error may underlie this. The chain employs TRBV7-3 and TRBJ2-7, with a weak D call TRBD2 (6 bases). This CDR3 spans 14 amino acids. The germline CDR1 and CDR2 sequences are SGHTA and FQGTGA. The CDR3 DNA reads TGTGCCAACAGCCCCACCGGGGGTACCTACGAGCAGTACTTC. Amino acids: CANSPTGGTYEQYF.

The rearrangement links TRBV12-3 or TRBV12-4 to TRBJ2-3; 8 bases are shared with TRBD2. Unmatched junction bases numbered 5, after V lost 6 bases and J lost 0 bases. The CDR3 is 15 residues long. CDR3 in DNA: TGTGCCAGCAGCCCGGCGGGGGGTAGCACAGATACGCAGTATTTT. This translates into CASSPAGGSTDTQYF.

This clonotype has ten or more counts. The chain uses TRBV7-2 and TRBJ1-6; D is perhaps TRBD1 (5 bases). The germline gives CDR1 SGHTA, CDR2 FQGNSA. The CDR3 has 16 residues. V shed 0 bases and J shed 6 bases, with 12 bases lying between them. This chain's CDR3 is CASSLATGAINSPLHF. The CDR3 bases are TGTGCCAGCAGCTTAGCTACCGGGGCGATTAATTCACCCCTCCACTTT.

This clonotype was recorded a few times. The DNA for the CDR3 is TGCAGTGTAAGCTGGGATGCCTCCTACAATGAGCAGTTCTTC. Translation gives CSVSWDASYNEQFF. The chain links TRBV20-1 to TRBJ2-1, with unresolved D. Germline V CDR1 and CDR2: DFQATT, SNEGSKA (reference sequence). This CDR3 has 14 residues. V was trimmed by 7 bases and J by 0 bases, leaving 13 bases between them.

The chain employs TRBV6-2 or TRBV6-3 and TRBJ2-5; TRBD2 might be the D (6 bases). Per germline, CDR1 MNHEY and CDR2 SVGEGT. The V gene lost 2 bases and the J gene lost 5 bases, with 21 bases spanning the gap. The CDR3 is made up of 17 amino acids. CDR3 bases: TGTGCCAGCAGTTACCCCTGGGGTAGCGGTAACCGGGAGACCCAGTACTTC. Amino acids: CASSYPWGSGNRETQYF.

There are many counts of this clonotype. This sequence joins TRBV28 and TRBJ1-2, with TRBD1 identical over 8 bases. V lost 4 bases and J lost 4; bases outside the gene matches: 14. Germline V lookup: CDR1 MDHEN, CDR2 SYDVKM. This CDR3 has 17 amino acids. DNA for the CDR3: TGTGCCAGCAGTTCCCCCGGACAGGGTACGGCTAGCTATGGCTACACCTTC. It is translated as CASSSPGQGTASYGYTF.

A few counts support this clonotype. The V gene is TRBV20-1, the J gene TRBJ1-3, with unresolved D. The V end lost 3 bases, the J end lost 4 bases, and 19 bases lay between the germline ends. The germline CDR1 and CDR2 sequences are DFQATT and SNEGSKA (reference sequence). This CDR3 region has 16 residues. Here the CDR3 reads CSASSRSGNYGNTIYF. The CDR3 DNA follows: TGCAGTGCTAGTTCTCGGTCCGGGAACTACGGAAACACCATATATTTT.

The chain uses TRBV3-1 and TRBJ2-1, with TRBD2 identical over 8 bases. V lost 1 base and J lost 6; bases outside the gene matches: 5. Germline V gene data show CDR1 as LGHDT and CDR2 as YNNKEL (reference sequence). The CDR3 is 15 residues long. The DNA of the CDR3 is TGTGCCAGCAGCCAAGCAGCGGGGGACCCCAATGAGCAGTTCTTC. Translating it yields CASSQAAGDPNEQFF.